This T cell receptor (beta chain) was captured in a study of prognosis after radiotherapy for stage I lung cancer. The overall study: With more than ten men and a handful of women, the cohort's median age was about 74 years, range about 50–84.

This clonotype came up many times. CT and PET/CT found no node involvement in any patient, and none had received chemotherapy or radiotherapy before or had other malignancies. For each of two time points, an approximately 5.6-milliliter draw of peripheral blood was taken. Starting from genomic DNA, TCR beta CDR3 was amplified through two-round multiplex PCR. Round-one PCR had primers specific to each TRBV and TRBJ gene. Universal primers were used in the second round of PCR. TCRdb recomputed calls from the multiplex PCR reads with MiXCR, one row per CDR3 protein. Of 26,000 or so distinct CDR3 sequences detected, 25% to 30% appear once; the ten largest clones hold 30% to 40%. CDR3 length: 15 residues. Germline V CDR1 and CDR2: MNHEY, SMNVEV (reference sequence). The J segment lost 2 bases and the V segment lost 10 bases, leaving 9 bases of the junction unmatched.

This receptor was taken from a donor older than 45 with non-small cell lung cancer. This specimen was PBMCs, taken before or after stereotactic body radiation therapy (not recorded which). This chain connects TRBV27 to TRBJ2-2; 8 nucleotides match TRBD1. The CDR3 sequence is CAIKTGGANTGELFF. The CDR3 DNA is TGTGCCATAAAAACAGGGGGAGCTAACACCGGGGAGCTGTTTTTT.